One and the same sample provided the 30 T cell receptor beta chains below, sequenced in a study of shared clonotypes between healthy human individuals. Using immunoSEQ multiplex PCR, the repertoire was profiled, and TCRdb retains in-frame clones only, with some absent. Found here are 550,000 to 750,000 clones, just under 97% of them singletons; the top ten hold 0.085% to 0.11%. It was CD45RO-negative cells, positively selected for CCR7, that made up naive CD8 cells, with terminally differentiated effector memory CD45RA+ cells excluded. Sample: naive CD8+ T cells sorted from blood. These receptors were taken from a woman aged 25 to 39 in good health.

The V gene is TRBV11-2, the J gene TRBJ1-1; D is perhaps TRBD1 (6 bases). Germline CDR1 and CDR2: SGHAT and FQNNGV. The CDR3 extends over 14 amino acids. Trimming took 5 bases from V and 4 from J, leaving 14 bases between them. The CDR3 DNA reads TGTGCCAGCAGCCGTGGACAGTATCGCACTGAAGCTTTCTTT. Translating it yields CASSRGQYRTEAFF.

The chain links TRBV27 to TRBJ2-2; TRBD2 aligns across 8 bases. This CDR3 has 16 amino acids. From germline, CDR1 is MNHEY and CDR2 SMNVEV (reference sequence). The V segment lost 5 bases and the J segment 8 bases; nucleotides outside the gene matches: 13. The CDR3 nucleotides read TGTGCCAGCAGTGGAATAGCGGGAAGTGGGGGAGGGGAGCTGTTTTTT. This gives the protein CASSGIAGSGGGELFF.

This clone was seen a single time. This chain joins TRBV28 and TRBJ1-1; TRBD1 agrees at 8 bases. Per germline, CDR1 MDHEN and CDR2 SYDVKM. The trim removed 1 base at V and 2 bases at J, leaving 6 bases unmatched. The CDR3 is made up of 16 amino acids. CDR3 residues: CASSLSLTGVNTEAFF. CDR3 coding DNA: TGTGCCAGCAGTTTATCTCTGACAGGGGTTAACACTGAAGCTTTCTTT.

This sequence joins TRBV19 and TRBJ1-5; D possibly corresponds to TRBD1 (5 bases). Deletions cut 7 bases from V and 7 bases from J, with 17 bases between. From germline, CDR1 is LNHDA and CDR2 SQIVND (reference sequence). The CDR3 sequence is 14 residues long. The CDR3 coding sequence is TGTGCCAGTACCCTGGGGGGGGTTGGGCAGCCCCAGCATTTT. Translated: CASTLGGVGQPQHF. Supplemented by reference TRBV19 and TRBJ1-5, the full variable domain reads DGGITQSPKYLFRKEGQNVTLSCEQNLNHDAMYWYRQDPGQGLRLIYYSQIVNDFQKGDIAEGYSVSREKKESFPLTVTSAQKNPTAFYLCASTLGGVGQPQHFGDGTRLSIL.

V gene TRBV6-5 combines with J gene TRBJ2-5; D remains ambiguous. Trimming left V 7 bases short and J 7 bases short, with 16 bases between. CDR1 and CDR2 from the germline V gene are MNHEY and SVGAGI. CDR3 size: 13 residues. In nucleotides, the CDR3 is TGTGCCAGCACCGATTTATGGGCCCGGACCCAGTACTTC. It is translated as CASTDLWARTQYF.

This clone was seen just once. The rearrangement links TRBV29-1 to TRBJ1-5; no definite D call. Germline lookup yields CDR1 SQVTM and CDR2 ANQGSEA. The CDR3 consists of 14 residues. With 6 bases removed from V and 0 bases from J, the gap between germline ends came to 12 bases. The CDR3 DNA sequence: TGCAGCGTCTCAAGTAGCTATAGCAATCAGCCCCAGCATTTT. Protein: CSVSSSYSNQPQHF.

This chain joins TRBV5-4 and TRBJ1-1; D may be TRBD1 (5 bases). Germline V gene lookup returns CDR1 SGHNT and CDR2 YYREEE (reference sequence). The CDR3 consists of 12 residues. The V end was cut by 0 bases, the J end by 12 bases, with 12 bases between. The CDR3 is CASSLAPGGPFF. The CDR3 region has the DNA TGTGCCAGCAGCTTGGCCCCCGGGGGTCCTTTCTTT.

The chain recombines TRBV2 with TRBJ1-3, with no clear D. The length of the CDR3 is 15 residues. V was cut by 4 bases and J by 0 bases, with 10 bases left in between. Germline loops: CDR1 SNHLY, CDR2 FYNNEI. DNA for the CDR3: TGTGCCAGCAGTGGCTTTCTCAGCTCTGGAAACACCATATATTTT. Translated, it gives CASSGFLSSGNTIYF.

The chain recombines TRBV5-5 with TRBJ1-2; no firm D call. Trimming left V 0 bases short and J 2 bases short, with 5 bases between. This CDR3 has 13 amino acids. Germline CDR1 and CDR2: SGHKS and YYEKEE (reference sequence). Written as DNA, the CDR3 is TGTGCCAGCAGCTTGGAGTTGAACTATGGCTACACCTTC. Translated: CASSLELNYGYTF. Together with reference TRBV5-5 and TRBJ1-2, the CDR3 gives the full variable domain: DAGVTQSPTHLIKTRGQQVTLRCSPISGHKSVSWYQQVLGQGPQFIFQYYEKEERGRGNFPDRFSARQFPNYSSELNVNALLLGDSALYLCASSLELNYGYTFGSGTRLTVV.

The V gene is TRBV13, the J gene TRBJ2-2; D may correspond to TRBD1 or TRBD2 (5 bases each). The CDR3 length is 16 residues. V lost 2 bases to trimming and J lost 0 bases, with 10 bases between them. Looked up from germline, CDR1 is PRHDT and CDR2 is FYEKMQ (reference sequence). CDR3 region: CASSLYEGPNTGELFF. The CDR3 DNA reads TGTGCCAGCAGCTTATACGAGGGACCGAACACCGGGGAGCTGTTTTTT.

The chain carries TRBV25-1 and TRBJ2-1, with D unclear. Between the trimmed V and J ends, which lost 4 bases and 8 bases, there was a span of 9 bases. This CDR3 is built from 12 residues. CDR1 is MGHDK, CDR2 SYGVNS, per germline. CDR3 in amino acids: CASSGSGDEQFF. Here the CDR3 DNA reads TGTGCCAGCAGTGGTTCCGGAGATGAGCAGTTCTTC.

The chain recombines TRBV19 with TRBJ2-3; D is unresolved. This CDR3 contains 14 residues. V was trimmed by 3 bases and J by 2 bases, leaving 9 bases between them. Germline V CDR1 and CDR2: LNHDA, SQIVND (reference sequence). CDR3 amino acids: CASSMPGSTDTQYF. The CDR3 nucleotides are TGTGCCAGTAGTATGCCCGGTTCCACAGATACGCAGTATTTT.

The chain employs TRBV7-2 and TRBJ2-1; 8 nucleotides agree with TRBD2. Germline V gene data show CDR1 as SGHTA and CDR2 as FQGNSA. The CDR3 is made up of 14 amino acids. Trimming took 3 bases from V and 8 from J; bases not matched to a gene: 6. The CDR3 sequence: CASSLAGGGHEQFF. As DNA, the CDR3 is TGTGCCAGCAGCTTGGCGGGAGGAGGCCATGAGCAGTTCTTC. Looking up the rest from reference TRBV7-2 and TRBJ2-1 gives the full variable domain: GAGVSQSPSNKVTEKGKDVELRCDPISGHTALYWYRQSLGQGLEFLIYFQGNSAPDKSGLPSDRFSAERTGGSVSTLTIQRTQQEDSAVYLCASSLAGGGHEQFFGPGTRLTVL.

A few counts support this clone. The chain links TRBV7-9 to TRBJ1-5, with TRBD1 identical over 7 bases. V lost 0 bases, J lost 7 bases, and 3 bases stayed unmatched. The germline V gene encodes CDR1 SEHNR and CDR2 FQNEAQ (reference sequence). The CDR3 has 14 residues. The CDR3 DNA is TGTGCCAGCAGCTTAGCAGGGGGCCAACAGCCCCAGCATTTT. This sequence encodes CASSLAGGQQPQHF.

The chain is built from TRBV5-1 and TRBJ1-1; no clear D. Trimming left V 4 bases short and J 3 bases short, with 10 bases between. Germline assignment: CDR1 SGHRS and CDR2 YFSETQ. The CDR3 has 13 residues. The CDR3 protein is CASSIDGYTEAFF. The CDR3 bases are TGCGCCAGCAGCATAGACGGTTACACTGAAGCTTTCTTT.

The CDR3 coding sequence is TGTGCCAGCAGTTTATCCCTCAACTACGAGCAGTACTTC. It specifies CASSLSLNYEQYF. This chain joins TRBV27 and TRBJ2-7, with D uncertain. Per germline, CDR1 MNHEY and CDR2 SMNVEV (reference sequence). The germline V and J ends were trimmed by 0 bases and 3 bases, with 6 bases remaining between them. CDR3 size: 13 residues.

The chain is built from TRBV30 and TRBJ1-5; 8 nucleotides align to TRBD1. This CDR3 is 14 amino acids long. Unmatched junction bases numbered 4, after V lost 3 bases and J lost 3 bases. Germline values: CDR1 GTSNPN, CDR2 SVGIG (reference sequence). DNA for the CDR3: TGTGCCTGGAGCCCGGACAGGGACAATCAGCCCCAGCATTTT. It encodes CAWSPDRDNQPQHF.

This chain uses TRBV27 with TRBJ1-4; D gene ambiguous. The CDR3 sequence is 17 residues long. V was shortened by 5 bases and J by 1 base, with 17 bases between the two germline ends. Per the germline V gene, CDR1 is MNHEY and CDR2 is SMNVEV (reference sequence). CDR3 in DNA: TGTGCCAGCAGTCCGGGTTCGGTCGTTCGAACTAATGAAAAACTGTTTTTT. Translated: CASSPGSVVRTNEKLFF.

The chain combines TRBV7-6 with TRBJ2-3, with TRBD2 matching 9 bases. The CDR3 loop spans 14 amino acids. The J segment lost 4 bases and the V segment lost 1 base, leaving 0 bases of the junction unmatched. The germline CDR1 and CDR2 sequences are SGHVS and FNYEAQ. This CDR3 is CASSLVAGADTQYF. The DNA of the CDR3 is TGTGCCAGCAGCTTAGTAGCGGGAGCAGATACGCAGTATTTT. Full variable domain (remainder filled in from reference TRBV7-6 and TRBJ2-3): GAGVSQSPRYKVTKRGQDVALRCDPISGHVSLYWYRQALGQGPEFLTYFNYEAQQDKSGLPNDRFSAERPEGSISTLTIQRTEQRDSAMYRCASSLVAGADTQYFGPGTRLTVL.

V is TRBV2 and J is TRBJ2-1, with D maybe TRBD2 (6 bases). Germline assignment: CDR1 SNHLY and CDR2 FYNNEI. Trimming removed 7 bases from V and 3 bases from J, with 16 bases in between. There are 15 residues in the CDR3. The CDR3 loop is CASNPRWRDYNEQFF. The CDR3 DNA follows: TGTGCCAGCAACCCGAGGTGGCGGGACTACAATGAGCAGTTCTTC.

This clone came up once. J is TRBJ1-2 and V is TRBV11-2; D is unclear. The CDR3 is made up of 16 amino acids. The V gene lost 0 bases and the J gene lost 8 bases, with 19 bases spanning the gap. Germline V CDR1 and CDR2: SGHAT, FQNNGV. The CDR3 is CASSLDASTGPEGYTF. As DNA, the CDR3 is TGTGCCAGCAGCTTAGATGCCAGTACTGGGCCGGAGGGCTACACCTTC. The whole variable domain, remainder taken from reference TRBV11-2 and TRBJ1-2, is EAGVAQSPRYKIIEKRQSVAFWCNPISGHATLYWYQQILGQGPKLLIQFQNNGVVDDSQLPKDRFSAERLKGVDSTLKIQPAKLEDSAVYLCASSLDASTGPEGYTFGSGTRLTVV.

The J gene is TRBJ2-1, the V gene TRBV30; 7 bases fit TRBD1. J gave up 3 bases and V 5 bases, and 16 bases lay outside the gene matches. CDR3 length: 17 residues. The germline V gene encodes CDR1 GTSNPN and CDR2 SVGIG (reference sequence). The CDR3 region is CAWDNLQTGSIYNEQFF. The CDR3 DNA follows: TGTGCCTGGGATAACCTACAGACAGGGAGCATCTACAATGAGCAGTTCTTC.

The V call is TRBV5-6, the J call TRBJ1-1; D might be TRBD1 (5 bases). CDR1 SGHDT and CDR2 YYEEEE come from the germline V gene. CDR3 length: 16 amino acids. Trimming removed 0 bases from V and 0 bases from J, with 12 bases in between. The DNA of the CDR3 is TGTGCCAGCAGCTTGGAAGGTCAGGGTTTGAACACTGAAGCTTTCTTT. This translates into CASSLEGQGLNTEAFF. The whole variable domain, filled in from reference TRBV5-6 and TRBJ1-1, reads DAGVTQSPTHLIKTRGQQVTLRCSPKSGHDTVSWYQQALGQGPQFIFQYYEEEERQRGNFPDRFSGHQFPNYSSELNVNALLLGDSALYLCASSLEGQGLNTEAFFGQGTRLTVV.

This chain joins TRBV27 and TRBJ2-5; no clear D. The J call is in doubt because the DNA end fits TRBJ2-7 better. This CDR3 region has 15 residues. Per germline, CDR1 MNHEY and CDR2 SMNVEV (reference sequence). The CDR3 nucleotides read TGTGCCAGCAGTTTATATCTAGGGTATGGCTACGAGCAGTACTTC. The encoded protein is CASSLYLGYGYEQYF.

This clone occurred once. This chain joins TRBV9 and TRBJ1-1; no clear D. The CDR3 is 16 amino acids. Germline V lookup: CDR1 SGDLS, CDR2 YYNGEE. Trimming cost V 0 bases and J 0 bases, with 12 bases left between them. This CDR3 is CASSVGPSVMNTEAFF. The CDR3 coding sequence is TGTGCCAGCAGCGTAGGGCCGTCCGTTATGAACACTGAAGCTTTCTTT.

This clone has just one count. The chain carries TRBV5-4 and TRBJ2-7; 8 nucleotides line up with TRBD2. The V segment lost 4 bases and the J segment 4 bases; nucleotides outside the gene matches: 10. The CDR3 totals 15 residues. Germline V gene data show CDR1 as SGHNT and CDR2 as YYREEE (reference sequence). CDR3 amino acids: CASSLRLGGRYEQYF. Written as DNA, the CDR3 is TGTGCCAGCAGCCTCCGTTTAGGCGGGAGGTACGAGCAGTACTTC.

The chain recombines TRBV5-1 with TRBJ1-2; D not certain. The germline V and J ends were trimmed by 4 bases and 3 bases, with 10 bases remaining between them. The CDR3 totals 13 residues. CDR1 is SGHRS and CDR2 is YFSETQ in the germline V gene. The CDR3 DNA reads as TGCGCCAGCAGCGTGGACGGATACTATGGCTACACCTTC. Translating gives CASSVDGYYGYTF. Full variable domain (outside the CDR3, taken from reference TRBV5-1 and TRBJ1-2): KAGVTQTPRYLIKTRGQQVTLSCSPISGHRSVSWYQQTPGQGLQFLFEYFSETQRNKGNFPGRFSGRQFSNSRSEMNVSTLELGDSALYLCASSVDGYYGYTFGSGTRLTVV.

This chain connects TRBV7-9 to TRBJ2-7, with D perhaps matching TRBD1 or TRBD2 (5 bases each). The CDR3 runs to 14 residues. Trimming stripped 5 bases from V and 6 bases from J, with 17 bases between. Germline CDR1 and CDR2: SEHNR and FQNEAQ (reference sequence). The CDR3 is CASSPNGTRGEQYF. The DNA of the CDR3 is TGTGCCAGCAGCCCAAATGGGACCCGGGGCGAGCAGTACTTC.

The chain links TRBV27 to TRBJ1-5; D gene ambiguous. The V end was cut by 2 bases, the J end by 2 bases, with 13 bases between. From germline, CDR1 is MNHEY and CDR2 SMNVEV (reference sequence). This CDR3 is built from 16 residues. Written as DNA, the CDR3 is TGTGCCAGCAGTTTACAGCCCCCGGGAGGCAATCAGCCCCAGCATTTT. This sequence encodes CASSLQPPGGNQPQHF.

A word on this clone: Other DNA sequences in this sample translate to the same CDR3. The chain uses TRBV7-9 and TRBJ2-5; no reliable D call. Germline CDR1 reads SEHNR; CDR2 reads FQNEAQ (reference sequence). CDR3 length: 11 amino acids. The V gene lost 5 bases and the J gene lost 1 base, with 2 bases spanning the gap. The CDR3: CASSLQETQYF. As DNA, the CDR3 is TGTGCCAGCAGCCTCCAAGAGACCCAGTACTTC.